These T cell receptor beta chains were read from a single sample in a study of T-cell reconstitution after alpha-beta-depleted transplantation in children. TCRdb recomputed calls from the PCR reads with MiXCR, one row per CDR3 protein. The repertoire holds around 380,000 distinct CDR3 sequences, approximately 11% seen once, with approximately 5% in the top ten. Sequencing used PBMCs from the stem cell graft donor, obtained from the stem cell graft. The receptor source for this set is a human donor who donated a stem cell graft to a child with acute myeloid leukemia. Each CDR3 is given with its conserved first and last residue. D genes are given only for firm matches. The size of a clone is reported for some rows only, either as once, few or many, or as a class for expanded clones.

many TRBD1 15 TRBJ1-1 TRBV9 TGTGCCAGCAGCCCTCAAACAGGGGGTGTCACTGAAGCTTTCTTT CASSPQTGGVTEAFF
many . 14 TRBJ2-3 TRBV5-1 TGCGCCAGCAGCGACGGGGGGCACACAGATACGCAGTATTTT CASSDGGHTDTQYF
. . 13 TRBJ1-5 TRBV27 TGTGCCAGCAGTCAAGGGGGGAGTCAGCCCCAGCATTTT CASSQGGSQPQHF
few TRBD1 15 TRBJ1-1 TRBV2 TGTGCCAGCAGTGACACCGGGACAGTTAACACTGAAGCTTTCTTT CASSDTGTVNTEAFF
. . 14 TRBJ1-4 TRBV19 TGTGCCAGTAGTATAAAACAGCCGGGAGGAAAACTGTTTTTT CASSIKQPGGKLFF
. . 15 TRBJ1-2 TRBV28 TGTGCCAGCAGTTTAATTTGGGACCGGTTGTATGGCTACACCTTC CASSLIWDRLYGYTF
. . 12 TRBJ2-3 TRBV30 TGTGCCTGGAGTGCCCGGACAGATACGCAGTATTTT CAWSARTDTQYF
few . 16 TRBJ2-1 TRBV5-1 TGCGCCAGCAGCCAGGAATATGACAGCTCCTACAATGAGCAGTTCTTC CASSQEYDSSYNEQFF
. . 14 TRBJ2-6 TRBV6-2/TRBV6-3 TGTGCCAGCAGTCCTTTTTCAGGGGCCAACGTCCTGACTTTC CASSPFSGANVLTF
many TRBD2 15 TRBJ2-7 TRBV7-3 TGTGCCAGCAGCTTAACCGGGGGAGGGACCTACGAGCAGTACTTC CASSLTGGGTYEQYF
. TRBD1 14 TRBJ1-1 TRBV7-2 TGTGCCAGCAGCTTAGGACAGGGTTTAACTGAAGCTTTCTTT CASSLGQGLTEAFF
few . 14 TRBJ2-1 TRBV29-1 TGCAGCGTTCCCAATGGCAGGGGAAATGGGGAGCAGTTCTTC CSVPNGRGNGEQFF
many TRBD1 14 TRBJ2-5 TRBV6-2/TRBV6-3 TGTGCCAGTCTCCGTCAGGGGGCGGGAGAGACCCAGTACTTC CASLRQGAGETQYF
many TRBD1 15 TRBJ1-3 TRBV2 TGTGCCAGCAGTCCCACAGGGGGACCTGGAAACACCATATATTTT CASSPTGGPGNTIYF
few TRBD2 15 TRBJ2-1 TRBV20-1 TGCAGTGCTCCACCCGGACTAGCAAAGTACAATGAGCAGTTCTTC CSAPPGLAKYNEQFF
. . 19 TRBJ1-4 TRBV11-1 TGTGCCAGCAGCTTAATTGTCTCTACGGGGGGCGATTATACCGAAAACCTGTTTTTT CASSLIVSTGGDYTENLFF
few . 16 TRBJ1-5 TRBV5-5 TGTGCCAGCAGCCCCATACAGGGCGAGGCGGGTCGGCCCCAGCATTTT CASSPIQGEAGRPQHF
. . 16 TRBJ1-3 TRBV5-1 TGCGCCAGCAGCTGGGGCCTTGGGGGCGAAGGAAACACCATATATTTT CASSWGLGGEGNTIYF
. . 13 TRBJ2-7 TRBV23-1 TGCGCCAGCAGTCACGTGGGGTCAGAAGAGCAGTACTTC CASSHVGSEEQYF
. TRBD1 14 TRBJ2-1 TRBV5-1 TGCGCCAGCAGCTGGGGACAGGGGGGCGATGAGCAGTTCTTC CASSWGQGGDEQFF
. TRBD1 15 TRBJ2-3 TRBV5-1 TGCGCCAGCAGCAAAGGACAGGATCCCACAGATACGCAGTATTTT CASSKGQDPTDTQYF
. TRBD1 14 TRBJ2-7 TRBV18 TGTGCCAGCTCACGCCGGGACAGGGGCTACGAGCAGTACTTC CASSRRDRGYEQYF
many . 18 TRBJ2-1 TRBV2 TGTGCCAGCAGGCCGGGACAATGGGATGGGAAATTCTACAATGAGCAGTTCTTC CASRPGQWDGKFYNEQFF
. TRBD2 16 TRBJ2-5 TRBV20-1 TGCAGTGCTAGGCCAATAGCGGGAGGGCCTTTTCAGACCCAGTACTTC CSARPIAGGPFQTQYF
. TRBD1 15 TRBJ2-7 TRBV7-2 TGTGCCAGCAGTTTGGACAGGGGGGGATCCTACGAGCAGTACTTC CASSLDRGGSYEQYF
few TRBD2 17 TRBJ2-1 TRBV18 TGTGCCAGCTCACCGAAACTCGGGACTAGCGGGTACAATGAGCAGTTCTTC CASSPKLGTSGYNEQFF